A selection of T cell receptor beta chains follows, all from one sample in a study of T cell repertoires in cytomegalovirus infection. TCRdb used MiXCR to reprocess the reads, holding one entry per CDR3 protein. The sample records hundreds of thousands of distinct CDR3 sequences, roughly a tenth being singletons. Sequencing was performed on PBMCs. These receptors originate from a human donor in good health (CMV status not recorded). Some clones in this sample may be carry-over from other donors' samples. The conserved cysteine and the conserved F or W are not part of the CDR3 here. Clone size is shown for a subset of rows, as once, few, many or a class of expanded clone.

J gene: TRBJ2-2; V gene: TRBV11-2; clone size: many; CDR3 protein: ASSPEGPGYANTGELF
J gene: TRBJ2-3; V gene: TRBV7-2; clone size: many; CDR3 protein: ASSLERARPGSQY
J gene: TRBJ2-1; V gene: TRBV28; clone size: .; CDR3 protein: ASSPSRVYNEQF
J gene: TRBJ1-1; V gene: TRBV5-6; clone size: many; CDR3 protein: ASSRGTGEAF
J gene: TRBJ1-5; V gene: TRBV10-3; clone size: many; CDR3 protein: AIQAGHNQPQH
J gene: TRBJ2-1; V gene: TRBV27; clone size: many; CDR3 protein: ASKVAGTHNEQF
J gene: TRBJ1-2; V gene: TRBV13; clone size: .; CDR3 protein: ASSLGRRAFNYGYT
J gene: TRBJ2-3; V gene: TRBV20-1; clone size: .; CDR3 protein: SATGTTLLDTQY
J gene: TRBJ1-1; V gene: TRBV13; clone size: many; CDR3 protein: ASSFFQNTEAF
J gene: TRBJ2-6; V gene: TRBV6-1; clone size: many; CDR3 protein: ASSPDRYSGANVLT
J gene: TRBJ1-6; V gene: TRBV20-1; clone size: many; CDR3 protein: SANNPSSYNSPLH
J gene: TRBJ1-1; V gene: TRBV29-1; clone size: few; CDR3 protein: SVYQGLNTEAF
J gene: TRBJ1-5; V gene: TRBV6-5; clone size: many; CDR3 protein: ASRTGEYQPQH
J gene: TRBJ1-6; V gene: TRBV6-5; clone size: many; CDR3 protein: ASSYAGALSSYNSPLH
J gene: TRBJ1-2; V gene: TRBV20-1; clone size: many; CDR3 protein: SAGAGGSYGYT
J gene: TRBJ1-1; V gene: TRBV10-3; clone size: many; CDR3 protein: AISESWDTEAF
J gene: TRBJ2-7; V gene: TRBV20-1; clone size: many; CDR3 protein: SVEGRETYEQY
J gene: TRBJ1-2; V gene: TRBV29-1; clone size: few; CDR3 protein: SAQHDHGYT